This T cell receptor beta chain was identified during a study of blood T cell repertoires in COVID-19. In the study overall: Nucleic acid was either cDNA or gDNA, and it came from T cells, B-cell-depleted T cells, or PBMCs.

Original methodology: Reference gene primer amplification gave nucleated cell count estimates. Here immunoSEQ multiplex PCR was the method, and the copy in TCRdb shows in-frame clones only, minus some. V, J and clone size reflect that table, while D and trimming were determined from the DNA. The repertoire has about 320,000 clones, roughly 85% of them found once; the top ten carry roughly 7%. Germline-derived CDR1 and CDR2 are KGHSH and LQKENI. V gave up 5 bases and J gave up 5 bases; unmatched junction bases: 6. CDR3 length equals 14 residues. This sequence joins TRBV18 and TRBJ1-2; 9 nucleotides align to TRBD1. The source material was peripheral blood. This TCR derives from a human donor in a cohort sampled during active COVID-19. CDR3 sequence reads: CASSERTGEYGYTF. DNA of the CDR3: TGTGCCAGCTCAGAGCGGACAGGGGAGTATGGCTACACCTTC.